Listed below are T cell receptor beta chains from one sample, sequenced in a study of response to subunit inactivated influenza vaccine. TCRdb re-called the RT-PCR reads through MiXCR, storing one row per CDR3 protein. The profile covers a few hundred thousand distinct CDR3 sequences, with approximately 15% appearing a single time and approximately 12% taken by the ten largest. Sequences were derived from PBMCs from blood, sampled 12 days after vaccination. Receptor source: a man aged 45-60 years who received an inactivated influenza vaccine. CDR3s include the opening cysteine and the closing phenylalanine or tryptophan. The order of the fields is D gene, V gene, clone size, J gene, CDR3 protein, CDR3 DNA. A D gene is named only where the DNA matches it firmly. The listing skips clone size in some rows; elsewhere it reads once, few, many or a size class.

NA	TRBV5-5	NA	TRBJ1-1	CASSYGSPFSTEAFF	TGTGCCAGCAGCTACGGCAGTCCCTTCTCCACTGAAGCTTTCTTT
TRBD1	TRBV30	few	TRBJ2-1	CAWGLGGREQFF	TGTGCCTGGGGGCTAGGGGGCAGGGAGCAGTTCTTC
TRBD2	TRBV7-6	NA	TRBJ2-7	CASSPRGTSEAYEQYF	TGTGCCAGCAGCCCCCGGGGGACTAGCGAAGCCTACGAGCAGTACTTC
NA	TRBV29-1	few	TRBJ2-1	CSVEQSSYNEQFF	TGCAGCGTTGAACAAAGCTCCTACAATGAGCAGTTCTTC
NA	TRBV5-1	few	TRBJ1-6	CASSRQRNSPLHF	TGCGCCAGCAGCCGCCAGAGAAATTCACCCCTCCACTTT
TRBD1	TRBV7-2	few	TRBJ1-1	CASRSGETGAAFF	TGTGCCAGCAGATCGGGAGAGACAGGGGCGGCTTTCTTT
NA	TRBV29-1	many	TRBJ2-5	CSVAVFQKETQYF	TGCAGCGTGGCGGTGTTTCAGAAAGAGACCCAGTACTTC
TRBD1	TRBV18	few	TRBJ1-1	CASSPDRARSTEAFF	TGTGCCAGCTCGCCAGACAGGGCCAGGAGCACTGAAGCTTTCTTT
NA	TRBV19	NA	TRBJ2-5	CASSIAQELGETQYF	TGTGCCAGTAGTATTGCGCAGGAGCTTGGGGAGACCCAGTACTTC
TRBD1	TRBV15	few	TRBJ1-2	CATSRGQQGANGYTF	TGTGCCACCAGCAGGGGCCAACAGGGGGCGAATGGCTACACCTTC
NA	TRBV5-1	few	TRBJ2-2	CASSLVTTSAGELFF	TGCGCCAGCAGCCTGGTCACTACAAGCGCCGGGGAGCTGTTTTTT
TRBD1	TRBV20-1	NA	TRBJ1-4	CSATGTGSEKLFF	TGCAGTGCTACCGGGACAGGGAGTGAAAAACTGTTTTTT
NA	TRBV3-1	few	TRBJ1-1	CASSQDTAIMNTEAFF	TGTGCCAGCAGCCAAGATACGGCGATCATGAACACTGAAGCTTTCTTT
TRBD2	TRBV10-3	NA	TRBJ2-5	CAATSGREETQYF	TGTGCCGCAACTAGCGGGAGGGAGGAGACCCAGTACTTC
NA	TRBV3-1	NA	TRBJ1-5	CASSQGRVQPQHF	TGTGCCAGCAGCCAAGGTCGGGTTCAGCCCCAGCATTTT
NA	TRBV30	NA	TRBJ2-7	CAWNWEGGAPYEQYF	TGTGCCTGGAACTGGGAGGGGGGAGCTCCCTACGAGCAGTACTTC
NA	TRBV10-1	NA	TRBJ2-1	CASSELAEGVDEQFF	TGCGCCAGCAGTGAGCTAGCTGAAGGGGTCGATGAGCAGTTCTTC
NA	TRBV11-3	NA	TRBJ2-1	CASSQGLRNNEQFF	TGTGCCAGCAGCCAGGGACTTCGGAACAATGAGCAGTTCTTC
TRBD1	TRBV19	NA	TRBJ1-6	CASSTPRGENSPLHF	TGTGCCAGTAGTACCCCCAGGGGGGAGAATTCACCCCTCCACTTT
TRBD2	TRBV24-1	few	TRBJ2-1	CATSDTGLAGGNNEQFF	TGTGCCACCAGTGATACCGGGCTAGCGGGAGGGAACAATGAGCAGTTCTTC
TRBD1	TRBV20-1	few	TRBJ2-7	CSAGQGTIYEQYF	TGCAGTGCAGGACAGGGTACAATCTACGAGCAGTACTTC
NA	TRBV10-2	NA	TRBJ2-1	CASSELDYNEQFF	TGCGCCAGCAGTGAGTTAGATTACAATGAGCAGTTCTTC
NA	TRBV20-1	many	TRBJ2-3	CSARRDTQYF	TGCAGTGCTAGGAGGGATACGCAGTATTTT
NA	TRBV2	many	TRBJ1-5	CASNQAGDGPQHF	TGTGCCAGCAATCAGGCAGGGGATGGGCCCCAGCATTTT
TRBD1	TRBV18	many	TRBJ2-2	CASSPPGQGNTGELFF	TGTGCCAGCTCACCACCGGGACAGGGTAACACCGGGGAGCTGTTTTTT
NA	TRBV4-2	few	TRBJ2-1	CASSQGGAGRDEQFF	TGTGCCAGCAGCCAAGGAGGAGCCGGCCGGGATGAGCAGTTCTTC
NA	TRBV29-1	NA	TRBJ2-1	CSVGGLGFNEQFF	TGCAGCGTTGGCGGGCTTGGGTTCAATGAGCAGTTCTTC
TRBD1	TRBV12-3/TRBV12-4	few	TRBJ1-5	CASSQIDRGRQPQHF	TGTGCCAGCAGCCAAATCGACAGGGGTCGACAGCCCCAGCATTTT
NA	TRBV11-2	few	TRBJ2-1	CASSPQTASEQFF	TGTGCCAGCAGCCCTCAGACAGCTAGTGAGCAGTTCTTC
TRBD1	TRBV20-1	NA	TRBJ1-1	CSARGDRLDTEAFF	TGCAGTGCTAGGGGGGACAGGTTGGACACTGAAGCTTTCTTT
NA	TRBV12-3/TRBV12-4	few	TRBJ2-7	CASSLDPRSYEQYF	TGTGCCAGCAGCCTGGATCCGCGCTCCTACGAGCAGTACTTC
NA	TRBV14	few	TRBJ2-5	CASSKDRPASYQETQYF	TGTGCCAGCAGCAAGGACCGGCCAGCAAGCTACCAAGAGACCCAGTACTTC
NA	TRBV4-1	many	TRBJ2-7	CASSQVRQGSYEQYF	TGCGCCAGCAGCCAAGTAAGACAAGGCTCCTACGAGCAGTACTTC
NA	TRBV19	few	TRBJ2-3	CASSQYATDTQYF	TGTGCCAGTAGCCAATATGCTACAGATACGCAGTATTTT
TRBD2	TRBV6-2/TRBV6-3	NA	TRBJ2-3	CASSYQLGVLAVSTDTQYF	TGTGCCAGCAGTTACCAACTCGGGGTACTAGCGGTGTCCACAGATACGCAGTATTTT
TRBD1	TRBV20-1	NA	TRBJ1-2	CSAVQGGYYGYTF	TGCAGTGCTGTCCAGGGGGGCTACTATGGCTACACCTTC
NA	TRBV11-2	NA	TRBJ2-5	CASSPLGSLFQETQYF	TGTGCCAGCAGCCCATTAGGGAGCTTGTTCCAAGAGACCCAGTACTTC
NA	TRBV21-1	few	TRBJ2-7	CASSQSKTGRYEQYF	TGTGCCAGCAGTCAATCCAAGACAGGACGCTACGAGCAGTACTTC
NA	TRBV28	NA	TRBJ1-5	CDGREGNQPQHF	TGTGACGGACGGGAGGGCAATCAGCCCCAGCATTTT
NA	TRBV18	NA	TRBJ2-6	CASSPLPFSGANVLTF	TGTGCCAGCTCACCACTTCCCTTCTCTGGGGCCAACGTCCTGACTTTC
NA	TRBV29-1	few	TRBJ2-2	CSVREGTNTGELFF	TGCAGCGTTAGAGAGGGGACAAACACCGGGGAGCTGTTTTTT
TRBD1	TRBV12-3/TRBV12-4	once	TRBJ2-7	CASREGQGFYEQYF	TGTGCCAGCAGGGAAGGACAGGGCTTCTACGAGCAGTACTTC
NA	TRBV7-9	NA	TRBJ2-7	CASSLVRSGEQYF	TGTGCCAGCAGCTTAGTCAGGTCGGGGGAGCAGTACTTC
NA	TRBV28	NA	TRBJ2-7	CASSLIAFPEQYF	TGTGCCAGCAGTTTAATAGCGTTCCCCGAGCAGTACTTC
NA	TRBV7-6	many	TRBJ2-3	CASSLVGTTDTQYF	TGTGCCAGCAGCTTAGTCGGGACCACAGATACGCAGTATTTT
NA	TRBV29-1	few	TRBJ2-1	CSVELITGNEQFF	TGCAGCGTTGAATTAATTACCGGCAATGAGCAGTTCTTC